Given below is one TCR beta chain in context. Between the trimmed V and J ends, which lost 3 bases and 8 bases, there was a span of 17 bases. Germline CDR1 reads SEHNR; CDR2 reads FQNEAQ (reference sequence). This CDR3 comprises 15 residues. The source of the sample is a study of blood T cell repertoires in COVID-19. Study-level information: Both acute and convalescent COVID-19 samples were obtained from the United States, Italy and Spain. T cells, B-cell-depleted T cells, or PBMCs provided the cDNA or gDNA that served as material.

Study processing details: Nucleated cell number was recorded as an estimate derived from reference gene primer amplification. Measured with immunoSEQ multiplex PCR; TCRdb has only the in-frame clones, and not every one. From that table come the V and J calls and clone size; the DNA was used to work out D and trimming. Here the sample spans 100,000 to 150,000 clones, more than 70% being singletons. This chain joins TRBV7-9 and TRBJ2-1; possibly TRBD2 for D (5 bases). This receptor was identified in a woman aged 55-70 years with acute or convalescent COVID-19. Sequenced material: peripheral blood. The CDR3 DNA follows: TGTGCCAGCAGCTTGTCAGGCCTAGCCTTCGATGAGCAGTTCTTC. Protein: CASSLSGLAFDEQFF.